Following are 6 T cell receptor beta chains from one sample sequenced in a study of T cells after yellow fever vaccination. TCRdb re-called the 5' RACE reads through MiXCR, storing one row per CDR3 protein. The sample has roughly 300,000 distinct CDR3 sequences, 7% to 9% seen once; the top ten hold under 20%. The sample was PBMCs, taken about 41 days after the first yellow fever vaccination. Receptors originate from a man between 18 and 29 years old who received the YFV17D yellow fever vaccine.

V is TRBV20-1 and J is TRBJ1-2; D not resolved. Germline V gene sequence: CDR1 DFQATT, CDR2 SNEGSKA (reference sequence). The CDR3 has 13 amino acids. The V gene lost 3 bases and the J gene lost 2 bases, with 10 bases spanning the gap. Written as DNA, the CDR3 is TGCAGTGCTAGTGATTTAACGAACTATGGCTACACCTTC. Its protein product is CSASDLTNYGYTF.

This clonotype was picked up a small number of times. J is TRBJ2-1 and V is TRBV7-3; 10 bases fit TRBD2. V gave up 5 bases and J gave up 9 bases; unmatched junction bases: 7. Germline V gene sequence: CDR1 SGHTA, CDR2 FQGTGA. The CDR3 contains 14 residues. The CDR3 DNA follows: TGTGCCAGCAGCCGGACTAGCGGTAGGGTTGAGCAGTTCTTC. Its translation: CASSRTSGRVEQFF.

The V and J genes are TRBV7-2 and TRBJ1-5; TRBD1 is a possible D gene (5 bases). Trimming left V 5 bases short and J 11 bases short, with 22 bases between. Germline V gives CDR1 SGHTA, CDR2 FQGNSA. The CDR3 has 15 amino acids. This CDR3 is CASSPPGQGPTAQHF. In DNA form, the CDR3 reads TGTGCCAGCAGCCCACCCGGTCAGGGACCCACAGCCCAGCATTTT.

This clonotype was picked up a small number of times. The gene calls are TRBV15 and TRBJ2-6; D might be TRBD2 (7 bases). CDR3 length: 19 amino acids. Trimming took 2 bases from V and 0 from J, leaving 17 bases between them. CDR1 is LNHNV and CDR2 is YYDKDF in the germline V gene (reference sequence). This CDR3 reads CATSRPLGGQNSGANVLTF. The CDR3 nucleotides read TGTGCCACCAGCAGACCCCTGGGGGGGCAGAACTCTGGGGCCAACGTCCTGACTTTC.

V gene TRBV5-4 combines with J gene TRBJ2-7, with unresolved D. Germline V gives CDR1 SGHNT, CDR2 YYREEE (reference sequence). Trimming removed 0 bases at V and 7 bases at J, with 11 bases between. CDR3 length: 13 residues. CDR3 coding DNA: TGTGCCAGCAGCTTGGGGGCCTCGAGGGAGCAGTACGTC. Translation gives CASSLGASREQYV.

This clonotype was detected only a few times. This rearrangement joins TRBV7-2 to TRBJ2-2, with TRBD1 identical over 12 bases. CDR3 size: 16 residues. Germline V CDR1 and CDR2: SGHTA, FQGNSA. J gave up 7 bases and V 5 bases, and 8 bases lay outside the gene matches. CDR3 loop: CASSPLGTGGFGELFF. The CDR3 DNA follows: TGTGCCAGCAGCCCCCTTGGGACAGGGGGCTTCGGGGAGCTGTTTTTT.